This is a list of T cell receptor beta chains from one sample in a study of T cell responses to AZD1222 COVID-19 vaccine. The table came from immunoSEQ multiplex PCR; TCRdb's copy has only in-frame clones and leaves some out. The sample has roughly 130,000 clones; 87% are singletons. Sequenced material: peripheral blood, taken on day 0 of AZD1222 vaccination. These receptors were collected from an adult in good health. Each CDR3 is given with its conserved first and last residue. The D gene is left open where the match is weak. Clone size is stated in some rows and not others, as once, few, many or a class when expanded.

J gene	V gene	clone size	D gene	CDR3 DNA	CDR3 protein
TRBJ2-3	TRBV7-3	-	TRBD2	TGTGCCAGCAGGCCTACTAGCGGGGGACGCACAGATACGCAGTATTTT	CASRPTSGGRTDTQYF
TRBJ1-6	TRBV5-4	few	TRBD1	TGTGCCAGCAGCGAATACAGGGGGTCACCCCTCCACTTT	CASSEYRGSPLHF
TRBJ2-7	TRBV3-1/TRBV3-2	-	-	TGTGCCAGCAGCCAAGCGATCGGGGGCTTTTTGTCCTACGAGCAGTACTTC	CASSQAIGGFLSYEQYF
TRBJ2-7	TRBV29-1	-	-	TGCAGCGGAGGGGAGCCGGGAGAGGGGCAGTACTTC	CSGGEPGEGQYF
TRBJ2-3	TRBV3-1/TRBV3-2	few	-	TGTGCCAGCAGCCAGGCCGGGACTGGGCTTACAGATACGCAGTATTTT	CASSQAGTGLTDTQYF
TRBJ2-5	TRBV15	-	TRBD1	TGTGCCACCAGCCCCAGGGGGACAGGGGACCAAGAGACCCAGTACTTC	CATSPRGTGDQETQYF
TRBJ2-7	TRBV24-1	-	TRBD2	TGTGCCACCAGTGATGCGGCGGGGGGCTCCTACGAGCAGTACTTC	CATSDAAGGSYEQYF
TRBJ2-5	TRBV5-6	-	TRBD2	TGTGCCAGCAGCTTGTACGTCGGACTAGCGGGGGCCGAAGAGACCCAGTACTTC	CASSLYVGLAGAEETQYF
TRBJ1-2	TRBV5-6	-	-	TGTGCCAGCACCTCCCGTGGCTATGGCTACACCTTC	CASTSRGYGYTF
TRBJ1-2	TRBV12-3/TRBV12-4	-	-	TGTGCCAGCAGTCGGAGGGTCTATGGCTACACCTTC	CASSRRVYGYTF
TRBJ1-3	TRBV5-1	few	-	TGCGCCAGCAGCTTATCAGGGCGGACTGGAAACACCATATATTTT	CASSLSGRTGNTIYF
TRBJ1-2	TRBV3-1/TRBV3-2	-	-	TGTGCCAGCAGCCAAGATCCGAGATCCTATGGCTACACCTTC	CASSQDPRSYGYTF
TRBJ2-7	TRBV5-6	few	-	TGTGCCAGCAGCTCCGGCGGCGGGACATACGATTACGAGCAGTACTTC	CASSSGGGTYDYEQYF
TRBJ2-7	TRBV25-1	-	TRBD1	TGTGCCAGCAGTGGATTCAGGGGGCCCCCCTACGAGCAGTACTTC	CASSGFRGPPYEQYF
TRBJ1-2	TRBV19	-	-	TGTGCCAGTAGTGGGCTCGGGGGCTTCTATGGCTACACCTTC	CASSGLGGFYGYTF
TRBJ1-5	TRBV7-9	-	TRBD1	TGTGCCAGCAGCACAGGGGGCGGCAATCAGCCCCAGCATTTT	CASSTGGGNQPQHF
TRBJ1-1	TRBV6-5	-	-	TGTGCCAGCAGTTACACAGGGTGGACTGAAGCTTTCTTT	CASSYTGWTEAFF
TRBJ1-1	TRBV9	-	-	TGTGCCAGCAGCGTAGGGGGCACAGGCCTTATGAACACTGAAGCTTTCTTT	CASSVGGTGLMNTEAFF
TRBJ1-1	TRBV7-2	-	-	TGTGCCAGCAGCTTTAAGACGGAAGGGGGCACTGAAGCTTTCTTT	CASSFKTEGGTEAFF
TRBJ2-2	TRBV21-1	-	-	TGTGCCAGCAGCAAAGTTGGGAAGAACACCGGGGAGCTGTTTTTT	CASSKVGKNTGELFF
TRBJ2-1	TRBV4-2	-	-	TGTGCCAGCAGCCGGGGAGGGGGCAAGGATGAGCAGTTCTTC	CASSRGGGKDEQFF
TRBJ2-1	TRBV30	-	TRBD2	TGTGCCTGGAGTCCCCCGGAGGCTAGCGGGGGCGGAGAGTTCTTC	CAWSPPEASGGGEFF
TRBJ1-1	TRBV6-5	-	TRBD1	TGTGCCAGCAGAACTATGGACAGGGAAGACACTGAAGCTTTCTTT	CASRTMDREDTEAFF
TRBJ1-3	TRBV15	-	-	TGTGCCACCAGTCGACAGGTTGGAGGAGGAAACACCATATATTTT	CATSRQVGGGNTIYF
TRBJ2-1	TRBV30	-	-	TGTGCCTGGAGTGTGGCGGGGATCTACAATGAGCAGTTCTTC	CAWSVAGIYNEQFF
TRBJ2-1	TRBV2	-	-	TGTGCCAGCAGTAGGCTTGGGGGCAATGAGCAGTTCTTC	CASSRLGGNEQFF
TRBJ1-6	TRBV19	-	-	TGTGCCAGTAGGATGGGGGGACGCCAAGAATCACCCCTCCACTTT	CASRMGGRQESPLHF
TRBJ2-1	TRBV7-2	-	TRBD2	TGTGCCAGCACCCTAACTGCGGGGGGCCCCAGGGGTGAGCAGTTCTTC	CASTLTAGGPRGEQFF
TRBJ2-5	TRBV11-2	-	TRBD2	TGTGCCAGCAGCTTTAATGCGGGGGGTCAAGAGACCCAGTACTTC	CASSFNAGGQETQYF
TRBJ1-2	TRBV10-3	-	-	TGTGCCATCAGTGGGACTCGGGAGGACTATGGCTACACCTTC	CAISGTREDYGYTF
TRBJ1-5	TRBV19	-	-	TGTGCCAGTAATTGGGGGGCCTCCGGCCAGCCCCAGCATTTT	CASNWGASGQPQHF
TRBJ2-2	TRBV9	-	-	TGTGCCAGCAAGACAGGTAACACCGGGGAGCTGTTTTTT	CASKTGNTGELFF
TRBJ1-5	TRBV18	-	TRBD1	TGTGCCAGCTCACTAGGACAGGAAAATCAGCCCCAGCATTTT	CASSLGQENQPQHF
TRBJ2-5	TRBV7-6	-	TRBD1	TGTGCCAGCAGCTCCCCCACAGGGGTAGGGGAGACCCAGTACTTC	CASSSPTGVGETQYF
TRBJ2-3	TRBV3-1/TRBV3-2	-	TRBD2	TGTGCCTCGATACCGGGGGGTGGAGATACGCAGTATTTT	CASIPGGGDTQYF
TRBJ2-2	TRBV21-1	-	-	TGTGCCAGCAGCCGCCGGGGCGGCGGGGAGCTGTTTTTT	CASSRRGGGELFF
TRBJ1-1	TRBV6-5	-	-	TGTGCCAGCAGTTACGGGGGACAGAACACTGAAGCTTTCTTT	CASSYGGQNTEAFF
TRBJ2-5	TRBV9	-	-	TGTGCCAGCAGCCCGTGGACAGAGGGACCATCATACTTC	CASSPWTEGPSYF
TRBJ1-1	TRBV6-5	-	-	TGTGCCAGCAGAGGGGCCCCTGAAGCTTTCTTT	CASRGAPEAFF
TRBJ2-7	TRBV7-9	-	TRBD2	TGTGCCAGCAGCTCCGGGGGGAGCTCCTACGAGCAGTACTTC	CASSSGGSSYEQYF
TRBJ2-1	TRBV29-1	-	TRBD1	TGCAGCGTTCGAGAGGGGGCGAAGAATGAGCAGTTCTTC	CSVREGAKNEQFF
TRBJ1-1	TRBV30	-	-	TGTGCCTTTTACCCGGGACGACTGAAAGCTTTCTTT	CAFYPGRLKAFF
TRBJ2-1	TRBV7-2	-	-	TGTGCCAGCAGCTTAGGAGGGGTTACGGGCTACAATGAGCAGTTCTTC	CASSLGGVTGYNEQFF
TRBJ1-1	TRBV6-5	-	-	TGTGCCAGCATTATCAACACTGAAGCTTTCTTT	CASIINTEAFF
TRBJ1-4	TRBV6-5	-	-	TGTGCCAGCAGCCGTGACGGGGGAAGGGAAAAACTGTTTTTT	CASSRDGGREKLFF
TRBJ2-5	TRBV6-5	-	-	TGTGCCAGCAGCCAACTCCCAGGGGCCGGGACCCAGTACTTC	CASSQLPGAGTQYF
TRBJ2-3	TRBV5-8	-	-	TGTGCCAGCAGCTTGGCGGCAGGGGAGGATACGCAGTATTTT	CASSLAAGEDTQYF
TRBJ2-7	TRBV6-1	-	-	TGTGCCAGCAGTGCCAGGGAATACGAGCAGTACTTC	CASSAREYEQYF
TRBJ2-2	TRBV4-1	few	TRBD2	TGCGCCAGCAGCCAAGCAAGGTTACTAGCGGGGAAGAACGGGGAGCTGTTTTTT	CASSQARLLAGKNGELFF
TRBJ1-1	TRBV19	-	-	TGTGCCAGTAGTGACAGGTACACTGAAGCTTTCTTT	CASSDRYTEAFF
TRBJ2-2	TRBV6-4	-	TRBD1	TGTGCCAGCCCACGGACAGGGCCGATCTGGACCGGGGAGCTGTTTTTT	CASPRTGPIWTGELFF
TRBJ2-3	TRBV5-8	-	-	TGTGCCAGCAGCCCCAGCGGAGGGGATACGCAGTATTTT	CASSPSGGDTQYF
TRBJ1-5	TRBV7-2	-	TRBD1	TGTGCCAGCAGCAATACAGGGGGTAATCAGCCCCAGCATTTT	CASSNTGGNQPQHF